A single T cell receptor beta chain is shown here with its context. Profiled with immunoSEQ multiplex PCR; TCRdb holds only in-frame clones, not every one. The repertoire has about 350,000 clones, over 75% of them found once; the top ten carry more than 0.8%. This sample was taken from a study of blood T cell repertoires in COVID-19. About the study: The samples span acute and convalescent COVID-19 from the United States, Italy and Spain.

CDR3 size: 14 residues. Trimming pared 6 bases from V and 4 bases from J, leaving 13 bases between. CDR1 is MNHEY, CDR2 SVGAGI, per germline. Participants' reported clinical history set cohort assignment. The recovered donors of Cohort 3 showed two negative PCRs, clearance, or symptom resolution. The material sequenced was PBMCs or T cells enriched from blood (not recorded which). The chain has TRBV6-5 and TRBJ1-5; tentatively, D is TRBD1 (6 bases). The TCR sequence derives from a woman aged 25 to 39 who had recovered from COVID-19. CDR3 bases: TGTGCCAGCAGACAGGGAGCGATAAATCAGCCCCAGCATTTT. Protein sequence: CASRQGAINQPQHF.